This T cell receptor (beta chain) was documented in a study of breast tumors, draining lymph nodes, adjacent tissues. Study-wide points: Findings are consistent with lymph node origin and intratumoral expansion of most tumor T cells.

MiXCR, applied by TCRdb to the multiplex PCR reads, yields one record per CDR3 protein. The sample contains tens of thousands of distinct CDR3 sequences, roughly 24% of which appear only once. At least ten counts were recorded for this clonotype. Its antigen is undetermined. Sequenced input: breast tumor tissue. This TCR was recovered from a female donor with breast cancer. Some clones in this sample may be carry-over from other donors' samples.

The CDR3 loop is CSLSFGGGETQYF. DNA of the CDR3: TGCAGCTTGTCATTCGGGGGTGGTGAGACCCAGTACTTC. The chain employs TRBV29-1 and TRBJ2-5; D possibly corresponds to TRBD2 (6 bases). The CDR3 has 13 residues. Germline CDR1 is SQVTM and CDR2 is ANQGSEA. Trimming took 8 bases from V and 5 from J, leaving 18 bases between them. The full variable domain, rest sourced from reference TRBV29-1 and TRBJ2-5, is SAVISQKPSRDICQRGTSLTIQCQVDSQVTMMFWYRQQPGQSLTLIATANQGSEATYESGFVIDKFPISRPNLTFSTLTVSNMSPEDSSIYLCSLSFGGGETQYFGPGTRLLVL.